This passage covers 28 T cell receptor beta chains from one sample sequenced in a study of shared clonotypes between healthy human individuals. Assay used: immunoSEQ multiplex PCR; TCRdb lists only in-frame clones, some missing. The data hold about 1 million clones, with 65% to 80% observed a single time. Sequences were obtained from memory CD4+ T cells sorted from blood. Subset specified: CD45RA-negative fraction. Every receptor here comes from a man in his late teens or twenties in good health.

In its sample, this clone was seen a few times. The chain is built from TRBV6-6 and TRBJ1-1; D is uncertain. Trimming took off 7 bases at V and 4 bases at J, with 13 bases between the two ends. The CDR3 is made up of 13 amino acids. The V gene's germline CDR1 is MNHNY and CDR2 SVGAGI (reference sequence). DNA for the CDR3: TGTGCCAGCACCCTAAAGGGAGTCACTGAAGCTTTCTTT. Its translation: CASTLKGVTEAFF.

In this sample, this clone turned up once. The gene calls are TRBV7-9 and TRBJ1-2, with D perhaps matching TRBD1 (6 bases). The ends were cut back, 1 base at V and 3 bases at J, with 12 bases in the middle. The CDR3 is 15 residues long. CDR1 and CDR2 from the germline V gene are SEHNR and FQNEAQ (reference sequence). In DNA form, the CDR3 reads TGTGCCAGCAGCTTAGAGGCAGGGGTCTACTATGGCTACACCTTC. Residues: CASSLEAGVYYGYTF.

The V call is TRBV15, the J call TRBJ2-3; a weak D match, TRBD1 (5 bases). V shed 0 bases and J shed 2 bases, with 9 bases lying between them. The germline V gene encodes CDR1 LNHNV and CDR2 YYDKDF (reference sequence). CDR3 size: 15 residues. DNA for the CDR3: TGTGCCACCAGCAGAGATAGCAGGGCCACAGATACGCAGTATTTT. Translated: CATSRDSRATDTQYF.

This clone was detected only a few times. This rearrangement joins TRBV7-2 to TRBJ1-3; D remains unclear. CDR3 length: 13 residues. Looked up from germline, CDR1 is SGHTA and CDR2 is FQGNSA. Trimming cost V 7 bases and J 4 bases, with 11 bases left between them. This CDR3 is CASTTVPGNTIYF. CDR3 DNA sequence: TGTGCCAGCACCACCGTCCCCGGAAACACCATATATTTT.

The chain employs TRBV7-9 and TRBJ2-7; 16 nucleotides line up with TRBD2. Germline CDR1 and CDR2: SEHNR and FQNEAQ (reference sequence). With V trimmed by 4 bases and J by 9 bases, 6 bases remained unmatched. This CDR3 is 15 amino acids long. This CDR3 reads CASSSGLAGGLRQYF. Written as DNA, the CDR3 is TGTGCCAGCAGCTCGGGACTAGCGGGAGGGCTACGGCAGTACTTC.

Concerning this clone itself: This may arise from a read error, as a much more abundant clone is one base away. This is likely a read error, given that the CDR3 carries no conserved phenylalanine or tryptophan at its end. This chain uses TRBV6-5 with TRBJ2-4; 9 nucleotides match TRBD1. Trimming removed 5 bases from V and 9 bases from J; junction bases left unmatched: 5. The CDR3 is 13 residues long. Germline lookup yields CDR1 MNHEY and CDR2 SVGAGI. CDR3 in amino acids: CASSEGQGSIQYV. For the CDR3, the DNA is TGTGCCAGCAGTGAGGGACAGGGCAGCATTCAGTACGTC.

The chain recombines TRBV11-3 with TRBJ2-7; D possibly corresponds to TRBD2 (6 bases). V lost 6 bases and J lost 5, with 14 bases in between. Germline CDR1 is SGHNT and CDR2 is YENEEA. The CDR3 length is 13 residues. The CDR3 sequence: CASSGGGGNEQYF. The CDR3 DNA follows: TGTGCCAGCAGTGGAGGAGGCGGGAACGAGCAGTACTTC.

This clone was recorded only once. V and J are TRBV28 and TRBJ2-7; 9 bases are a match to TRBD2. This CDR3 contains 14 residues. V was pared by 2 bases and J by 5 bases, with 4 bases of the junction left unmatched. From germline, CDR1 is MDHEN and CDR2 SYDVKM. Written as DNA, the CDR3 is TGTGCCAGCAGTTTACCTCTAGCGGGGAACGAGCAGTACTTC. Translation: CASSLPLAGNEQYF.

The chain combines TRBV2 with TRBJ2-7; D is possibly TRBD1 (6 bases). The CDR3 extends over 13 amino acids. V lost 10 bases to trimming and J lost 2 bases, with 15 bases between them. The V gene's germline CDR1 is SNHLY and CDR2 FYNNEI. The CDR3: CATQRTVTYEQYF. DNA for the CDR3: TGTGCCACCCAGAGGACAGTTACCTACGAGCAGTACTTC.

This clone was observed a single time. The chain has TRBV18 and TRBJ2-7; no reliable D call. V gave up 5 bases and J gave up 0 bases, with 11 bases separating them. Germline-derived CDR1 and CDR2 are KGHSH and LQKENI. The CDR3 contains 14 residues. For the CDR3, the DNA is TGTGCCAGCTCAACCCGAACACTCTCCTACGAGCAGTACTTC. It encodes CASSTRTLSYEQYF.

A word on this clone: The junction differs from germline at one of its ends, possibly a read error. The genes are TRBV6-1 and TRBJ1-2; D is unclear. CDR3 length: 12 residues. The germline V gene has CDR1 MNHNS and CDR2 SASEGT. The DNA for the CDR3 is TGTGCCAGCAGTGATTTACTCCCGGGCCTTGCCTTC. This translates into CASSDLLPGLAF.

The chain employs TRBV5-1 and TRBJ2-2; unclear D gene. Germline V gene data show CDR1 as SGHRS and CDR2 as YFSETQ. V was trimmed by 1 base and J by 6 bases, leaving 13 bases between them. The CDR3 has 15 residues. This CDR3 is CASSLSDTSAGELFF. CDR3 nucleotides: TGCGCCAGCAGCTTGTCTGACACCTCGGCCGGGGAGCTGTTTTTT.

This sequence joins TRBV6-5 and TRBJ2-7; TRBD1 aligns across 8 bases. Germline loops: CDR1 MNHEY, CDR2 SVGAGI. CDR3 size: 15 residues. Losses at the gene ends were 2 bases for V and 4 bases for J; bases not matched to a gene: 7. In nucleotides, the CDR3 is TGTGCCAGCAGTTACGCCGGACAGGGCTTATACGAGCAGTACTTC. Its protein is CASSYAGQGLYEQYF.

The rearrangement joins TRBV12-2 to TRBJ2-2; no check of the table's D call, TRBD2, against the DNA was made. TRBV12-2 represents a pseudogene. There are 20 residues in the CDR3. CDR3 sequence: CASRSRKKGLAGGSTGELFF. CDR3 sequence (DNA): TGTGCAAGTCGCTCCCGGAAAAAGGGACTAGCGGGAGGAAGCACCGGGGAGCTGTTTTTT.

Written as DNA, the CDR3 is TGTGCCAGCAGCTTAGGACGGTACTACGAGCAGTACTTC. Amino acids: CASSLGRYYEQYF. The V and J genes are TRBV11-1 and TRBJ2-7, with D uncertain. The CDR3 is made up of 13 amino acids. Trimming took off 1 base at V and 3 bases at J, with 7 bases between the two ends. The germline CDR1 and CDR2 sequences are SGHAT and FQDESV (reference sequence). The entire variable domain, with the rest obtained from reference TRBV11-1 and TRBJ2-7, is as follows: EAEVAQSPRYKITEKSQAVAFWCDPISGHATLYWYRQILGQGPELLVQFQDESVVDDSQLPKDRFSAERLKGVDSTLKIQPAELGDSAMYLCASSLGRYYEQYFGPGTRLTVT.

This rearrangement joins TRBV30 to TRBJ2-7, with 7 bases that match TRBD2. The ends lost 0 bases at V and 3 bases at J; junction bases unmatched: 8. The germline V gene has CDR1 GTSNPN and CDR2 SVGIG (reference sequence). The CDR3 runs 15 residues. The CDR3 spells CAWSVGGSSYYEQYF. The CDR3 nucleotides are TGTGCCTGGAGTGTAGGCGGGAGTTCATACTACGAGCAGTACTTC.

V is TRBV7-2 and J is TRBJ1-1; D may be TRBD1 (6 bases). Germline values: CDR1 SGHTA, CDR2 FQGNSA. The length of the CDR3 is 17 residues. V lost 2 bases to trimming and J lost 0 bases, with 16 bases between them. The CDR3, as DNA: TGTGCCAGCAGCTTAAGGACAGTCGTGAGTATGAACACTGAAGCTTTCTTT. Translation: CASSLRTVVSMNTEAFF.

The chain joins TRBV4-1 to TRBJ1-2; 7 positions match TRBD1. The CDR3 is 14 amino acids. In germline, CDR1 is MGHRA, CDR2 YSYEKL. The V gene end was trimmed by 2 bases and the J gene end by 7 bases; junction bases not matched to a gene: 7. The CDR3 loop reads CASSQMVTGFGYTF. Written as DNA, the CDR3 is TGCGCCAGCAGCCAAATGGTGACAGGGTTTGGCTACACCTTC.

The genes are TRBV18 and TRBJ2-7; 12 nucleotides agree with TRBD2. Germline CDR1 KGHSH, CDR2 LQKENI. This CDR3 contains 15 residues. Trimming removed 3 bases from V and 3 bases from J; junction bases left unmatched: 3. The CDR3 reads CASSPGLAGHYEQYF. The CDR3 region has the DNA TGTGCCAGCTCACCGGGACTAGCGGGTCACTACGAGCAGTACTTC.

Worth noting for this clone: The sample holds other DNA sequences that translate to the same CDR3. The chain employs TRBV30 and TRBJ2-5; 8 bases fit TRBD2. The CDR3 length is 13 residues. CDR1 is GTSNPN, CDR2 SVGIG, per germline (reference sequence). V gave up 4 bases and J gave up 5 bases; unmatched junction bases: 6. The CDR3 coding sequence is TGTGCCTGGAACCCGGGAGGGGGGGAGACCCAGTACTTC. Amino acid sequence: CAWNPGGGETQYF.

This CDR3 is CASSQRSTGGTDTQYF. For the CDR3, the DNA is TGTGCCAGCAGCCAAAGGTCTACGGGGGGCACAGATACGCAGTATTTT. The rearrangement links TRBV14 to TRBJ2-3; D is possibly TRBD2 (6 bases). The CDR3 length is 16 residues. Germline assignment: CDR1 SGHDN and CDR2 FVKESK. V lost 2 bases to trimming and J lost 1 base, with 13 bases between them.

In nucleotides, the CDR3 is TGCGCCAGCAGCCCTTTAACAGCCCAAGAGACCCAGTACTTC. Amino acid sequence: CASSPLTAQETQYF. This chain connects TRBV5-1 to TRBJ2-5; no reliable D call. The CDR3 length is 14 residues. V was trimmed by 4 bases and J by 1 base, leaving 11 bases between them. Germline CDR1 and CDR2: SGHRS and YFSETQ.

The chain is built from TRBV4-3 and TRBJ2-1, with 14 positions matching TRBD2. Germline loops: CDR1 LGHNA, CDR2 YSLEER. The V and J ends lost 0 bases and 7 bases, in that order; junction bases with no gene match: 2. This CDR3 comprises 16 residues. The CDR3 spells CASSQEGLAGGNEQFF. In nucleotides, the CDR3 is TGCGCCAGCAGCCAAGAAGGACTAGCGGGAGGTAATGAGCAGTTCTTC.

CDR3 sequence (DNA): TGTGCCAGCAGACCGCACAATCTTTACTTGGGTGGCTACACCTTC. It translates to CASRPHNLYLGGYTF. V and J are TRBV6-5 and TRBJ1-2; no definite D call. Trimming took 6 bases from V and 7 from J, leaving 21 bases between them. CDR3 size: 15 residues. The germline V gene encodes CDR1 MNHEY and CDR2 SVGAGI.

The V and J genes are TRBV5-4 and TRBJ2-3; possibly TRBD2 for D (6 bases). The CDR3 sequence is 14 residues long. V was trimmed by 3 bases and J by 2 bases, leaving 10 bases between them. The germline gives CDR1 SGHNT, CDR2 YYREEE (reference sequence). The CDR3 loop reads CASSSAGVTDTQYF. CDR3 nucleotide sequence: TGTGCCAGCAGCTCAGCGGGTGTCACAGATACGCAGTATTTT.

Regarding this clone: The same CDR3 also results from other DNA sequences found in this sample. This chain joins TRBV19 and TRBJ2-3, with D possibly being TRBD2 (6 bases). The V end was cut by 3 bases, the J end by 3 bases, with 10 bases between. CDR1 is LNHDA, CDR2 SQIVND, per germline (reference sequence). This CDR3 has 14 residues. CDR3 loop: CASSIRGGTDTQYF. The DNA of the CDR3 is TGTGCCAGTAGTATCCGTGGGGGGACAGATACGCAGTATTTT.

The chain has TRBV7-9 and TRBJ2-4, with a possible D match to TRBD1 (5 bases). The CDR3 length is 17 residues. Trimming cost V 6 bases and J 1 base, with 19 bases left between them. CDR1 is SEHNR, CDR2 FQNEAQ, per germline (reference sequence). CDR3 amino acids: CASRQIVGAGAKNIQYF. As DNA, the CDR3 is TGTGCCAGCAGACAAATCGTAGGGGCCGGGGCCAAAAACATTCAGTACTTC.

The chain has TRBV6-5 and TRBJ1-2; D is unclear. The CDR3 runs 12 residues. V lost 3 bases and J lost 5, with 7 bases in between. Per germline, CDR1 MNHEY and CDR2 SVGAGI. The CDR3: CASSYMEYGYTF. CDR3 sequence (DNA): TGTGCCAGCAGTTATATGGAGTATGGCTACACCTTC.